What follows is one T cell receptor beta chain and its context. The antigen it binds to is not known. The sample holds no much larger clone one base away, and base qualities are not on file. The data belong to a study of blood T cell repertoires in COVID-19 (dated by TCRdb to 2020 to 2022). About the full investigation: Collaborator samples came from the United States, Italy and Spain and covered acute and convalescent phases of COVID-19. The material from the prospective study consisted of cDNA or gDNA derived from T cells, B-cell-depleted T cells, or PBMCs. Deeply sampled blood TCRbeta repertoires from subjects exposed to, actively infected with, or recovered from COVID-19 were included in the dataset. The repertoires were made available in a free public database intended to serve as a resource for research on the immune response to SARS-CoV-2. The samples were drawn from the first 160 participants of the ongoing ImmuneRACE study and from more than 1,000 subjects provided by 6 global collaborators. Nearly every sample came with metadata listing a de-identified subject ID, COVID-19 status, age in years and sex. Where available, HLA class I and class II types were taken from metadata supplied by the sample provider and were not determined by assay-based typing.

Findings and caveats that apply to the study as a whole: How much clinical and demographic metadata was included differed by source and by participant, and the metadata was provided uncurated.

The immunoSEQ Assay, a bias-controlled multiplex PCR, was used to amplify TCRbeta CDR3 regions from genomic DNA. The study's own analysis went as follows. The number of nucleated cells in each sample was estimated from the amplification of reference gene primers within the assay. To quantify the absolute abundance of each unique TCRbeta CDR3 rearrangement, sequence reads were collapsed and filtered. For each sample, productive Simpson clonality was calculated as the square root of Simpson's diversity index over productive rearrangements. Imported from immuneACCESS, the table was reduced by TCRdb to in-frame sequences with V and J called. These copies leave out some clones; in studies compared against another copy, an unresolved V gene accounts for under half, and the cause of the remainder is not known. D and trimming come from the DNA, and the V and J calls and clone size come from that table. This sample gives tens of thousands of clones in total; over 65% of them show up just once. The ten largest clones add up to about 40% of the sample.

Whole blood was collected in K2EDTA tubes by collaborating institutions according to the institutions' own protocols. Collaborator samples were shipped for TCRbeta analysis as frozen whole blood, isolated PBMCs, or DNA extracted from either sample type. V gives up 6 bases and J gives up 1 base, and the segment between their germline ends measures 12 bases. The CDR1 and CDR2 encoded by the germline V gene are MNHEY and SVGEGT. Spanning cysteine to phenylalanine, the CDR3 consists of 14 amino acids. Only the CDR3 part of the read is kept: 42 bases, read in frame from the first base. The chain couples TRBV6-2 or TRBV6-3 to TRBJ1-1; a tentative D match to TRBD1 spans 5 bases. What was sequenced was peripheral blood. This TCR was sampled from a woman aged 65 to 85 with acute or convalescent COVID-19. The CDR3 protein: CASSSRRANTEAFF. The bases read TGTGCCAGCAGCTCACGCAGGGCGAACACTGAAGCTTTCTTT.